What follows are 19 T cell receptor beta chains derived from one specimen sequenced in a study of blood T cell repertoires in COVID-19. Sequencing was performed with immunoSEQ multiplex PCR; in TCRdb, only in-frame clones are kept and a portion is missing. The sample yields about 180,000 clones, over 80% seen once. The material sequenced was peripheral blood. The origin of the receptors is a woman aged 35 to 49 with COVID-19, enrolled during active disease.

This rearrangement joins TRBV24-1 to TRBJ2-1, with D possibly being TRBD2 (5 bases). Trimming took 9 bases from V and 6 from J, leaving 14 bases between them. Germline CDR1 KGHDR, CDR2 SFDVKD. CDR3 size: 13 residues. DNA of the CDR3: TGTGCCACCCGGTCTAGTGAGGGCAATGAGCAGTTCTTC. Translating gives CATRSSEGNEQFF.

The chain carries TRBV28 and TRBJ1-5; no reliable D call. Germline V gene data show CDR1 as MDHEN and CDR2 as SYDVKM. V lost 3 bases, J lost 4 bases, and 13 bases lay in between. The CDR3 runs to 15 residues. CDR3 amino acids: CASSFAGNLNQPQHF. CDR3 nucleotides: TGTGCCAGCAGTTTTGCAGGTAACCTTAATCAGCCCCAGCATTTT.

This clone was seen a single time. The gene calls are TRBV7-6 and TRBJ1-4, with TRBD1 as a possible D gene (6 bases). The CDR3 is 17 residues long. In germline, CDR1 is SGHVS, CDR2 FNYEAQ. Between the trimmed V and J ends, which lost 2 bases and 6 bases, there was a span of 19 bases. CDR3 DNA: TGTGCCAGCAGCTTAAGTCCTGTAACAGGGTCCTATGAAAAACTGTTTTTT. Residues: CASSLSPVTGSYEKLFF. The variable domain in full, with the rest retrieved from reference TRBV7-6 and TRBJ1-4, is GAGVSQSPRYKVTKRGQDVALRCDPISGHVSLYWYRQALGQGPEFLTYFNYEAQQDKSGLPNDRFSAERPEGSISTLTIQRTEQRDSAMYRCASSLSPVTGSYEKLFFGSGTQLSVL.

About this clone itself: At one boundary the junction diverges from the germline segment, which might be a read error. V is TRBV19 and J is TRBJ2-1; 8 bases line up with TRBD2. The CDR3 is 15 amino acids. Looked up from germline, CDR1 is LNHDA and CDR2 is SQIVND (reference sequence). The CDR3 nucleotides are TGTGCCAGTAGTATGGTGGTAGCGGGGAGCTCTGAGGAGTTCTTC. Protein product: CASSMVVAGSSEEFF.

V and J are TRBV9 and TRBJ2-1; 8 nucleotides match TRBD2. With V trimmed by 4 bases and J by 6 bases, 24 bases remained unmatched. Germline CDR1 and CDR2: SGDLS and YYNGEE. The CDR3 contains 20 residues. CDR3 in DNA: TGTGCCAGCAGCACCCACCTTGGACTAGCTTCTTCCTCCTACAGCAATGAGCAGTTCTTC. This encodes CASSTHLGLASSSYSNEQFF.

Written as DNA, the CDR3 is TGTGCCAGCAGTCCGGGACTAGCGGGGTCCTCCTACAATGAGCAGTTCTTC. Its translation is CASSPGLAGSSYNEQFF. V usage is TRBV28 and J usage is TRBJ2-1, with 13 bases aligning to TRBD2. This CDR3 is 17 amino acids long. Losses at the gene ends were 5 bases for V and 0 bases for J; bases not matched to a gene: 4. Germline lookup yields CDR1 MDHEN and CDR2 SYDVKM.

The J gene is TRBJ2-7, the V gene TRBV28; 7 bases are a match to TRBD1. This CDR3 is built from 16 residues. After removal of 3 bases from V and 2 bases from J, the junction contained 10 bases not matched to a gene. Germline values: CDR1 MDHEN, CDR2 SYDVKM. CDR3 bases: TGTGCCAGCAGTTTCCCCCGACAGGGAAAGACCTACGAGCAGTACTTC. This gives the protein CASSFPRQGKTYEQYF.

The chain carries TRBV11-2 and TRBJ2-5; 14 positions agree with TRBD2. Germline V gene data show CDR1 as SGHAT and CDR2 as FQNNGV. The V gene end was trimmed by 11 bases and the J gene end by 5 bases; junction bases not matched to a gene: 10. This CDR3 is 15 amino acids long. For the CDR3, the DNA is TGTGCCGTTCTGACTAGCGGGAGGGGCCAGGAGACCCAGTACTTC. Residues: CAVLTSGRGQETQYF.

This clone was seen only once. An end of the junction does not agree with germline; a read error may underlie this. The CDR3 coding sequence is TGTGCTAGCAGCTCCGGGACAGGTGGAAAGACCCAGTACTTC. Its translation: CASSSGTGGKTQYF. The V call is TRBV7-7, the J call TRBJ2-5; 8 nucleotides agree with TRBD1. The CDR3 is 14 amino acids. Germline CDR1 is SSHAT and CDR2 is FNYEAQ (reference sequence).

V is TRBV6-1 and J is TRBJ2-2, with D perhaps TRBD2 (6 bases). Germline V gives CDR1 MNHNS, CDR2 SASEGT. V lost 3 bases to trimming and J lost 0 bases, with 11 bases between them. This CDR3 has 16 residues. CDR3 nucleotides: TGTGCCAGCAGTGACCCCAGACTAGCGAACACCGGGGAGCTGTTTTTT. It translates to CASSDPRLANTGELFF.

There are a few counts of this clone. V is TRBV5-1 and J is TRBJ1-2, with TRBD1 as a possible D gene (6 bases). The V and J ends lost 0 bases and 2 bases respectively, with 11 bases between them. The CDR3 extends over 15 amino acids. From germline, CDR1 is SGHRS and CDR2 YFSETQ. Here the CDR3 DNA reads TGCGCCAGCAGCTTGGCCGGTGGACAGAACTATGGCTACACCTTC. Its protein product is CASSLAGGQNYGYTF.

This clone appeared once. The chain employs TRBV28 and TRBJ2-1; TRBD1 matches at 9 bases. CDR3 size: 13 residues. After removal of 5 bases from V and 5 bases from J, the junction contained 1 base not matched to a gene. Germline lookup yields CDR1 MDHEN and CDR2 SYDVKM. In nucleotides, the CDR3 is TGTGCCAGCAGTACAGGGGGCCACAATGAGCAGTTCTTC. Its translation: CASSTGGHNEQFF.

This rearrangement joins TRBV9 to TRBJ2-3; 8 bases align to TRBD2. CDR1 and CDR2 (germline): SGDLS, YYNGEE. Trimming at V came to 5 bases and at J to 1 base, leaving 3 bases not matched to a gene. CDR3 length: 14 amino acids. DNA for the CDR3: TGTGCCAGCAGTCTTAGCGGGGGCACAGATACGCAGTATTTT. Residues: CASSLSGGTDTQYF.

The genes are TRBV27 and TRBJ1-5; 10 bases are shared with TRBD1. The CDR3 spans 15 residues. Per the germline V gene, CDR1 is MNHEY and CDR2 is SMNVEV (reference sequence). After removal of 4 bases from V and 3 bases from J, the junction contained 3 bases not matched to a gene. CDR3 bases: TGTGCCAGCAGTTACGGGACAGGGGTCAATCAGCCCCAGCATTTT. As protein: CASSYGTGVNQPQHF.

This chain uses TRBV7-2 with TRBJ1-2; TRBD1 agrees at 11 bases. V dropped 8 bases and J dropped 2; count of bases not matched to a gene: 7. The CDR3 is made up of 15 amino acids. Germline-derived CDR1 and CDR2 are SGHTA and FQGNSA. CDR3 sequence (DNA): TGTGCCAGCGGACAGGACAGGGGGCGGAACTATGGCTACACCTTC. Translation gives CASGQDRGRNYGYTF.

This clone has just one count. This sequence joins TRBV5-1 and TRBJ1-5, with no clear D. Trimming took off 4 bases at V and 6 bases at J, with 14 bases between the two ends. From germline, CDR1 is SGHRS and CDR2 YFSETQ. The CDR3 covers 14 residues. CDR3 DNA sequence: TGCGCCAGCAGCACCGACCTGGGAGGTCAGCCCCAGCATTTT. Its protein is CASSTDLGGQPQHF.

The gene calls are TRBV10-1 and TRBJ2-7, with 12 bases lining up with TRBD2. The germline V gene encodes CDR1 WNHNN and CDR2 SYGVQD (reference sequence). The CDR3 length is 14 residues. The junction had 4 bases not matched to a gene; V was cut back by 6 bases and J by 4 bases. The chain's CDR3 is CASSDLAGGYEQYF. CDR3 coding DNA: TGCGCCAGCAGCGATCTAGCGGGAGGGTACGAGCAGTACTTC.

This clone was picked up one time. Here the CDR3 reads CASSPLASGILYNEQFF. The CDR3 DNA reads TGTGCCAGCAGCCCTCTGGCCTCAGGGATCCTCTACAATGAGCAGTTCTTC. This chain links TRBV7-9 with TRBJ2-1; the D gene is possibly TRBD1 (5 bases). CDR1 and CDR2 (germline): SEHNR, FQNEAQ (reference sequence). Trimming shortened V by 5 bases and J by 3 bases, and 20 bases separated the two germline ends. This CDR3 has 17 amino acids.

The gene calls are TRBV29-1 and TRBJ1-2; 12 bases are a match to TRBD1. Germline values: CDR1 SQVTM, CDR2 ANQGSEA. The trim removed 6 bases at V and 7 bases at J, leaving 12 bases unmatched. The CDR3 sequence is 15 residues long. In nucleotides, the CDR3 is TGCAGCGTAATGGGACAGGGGGCAAATGTGCGTGGCTACACCTTC. Its translation: CSVMGQGANVRGYTF.